The TCR beta chain under discussion was sequenced for a study of blood T cell repertoires in COVID-19. The V end was cut by 3 bases, the J end by 0 bases, with 7 bases between. The CDR3 consists of 14 residues. Germline V lookup: CDR1 LNHDA, CDR2 SQIVND (reference sequence). Authors' processing steps: Nucleated cell number was recorded as an estimate derived from reference gene primer amplification. The method was immunoSEQ multiplex PCR; TCRdb's version includes in-frame clones alone and lacks a portion of them. From that table come the V and J calls and clone size; the DNA was used to work out D and trimming. Here the sample spans some 200,000 clones, over 70% being singletons.

The sequenced material came from peripheral blood. This sequence was found in a woman aged 65 to 85 with acute or convalescent COVID-19. The chain combines TRBV19 with TRBJ2-3; no clear D gene. The CDR3 reads CASSIASSTDTQYF. The DNA for the CDR3 is TGTGCCAGTAGTATCGCGAGTAGCACAGATACGCAGTATTTT.